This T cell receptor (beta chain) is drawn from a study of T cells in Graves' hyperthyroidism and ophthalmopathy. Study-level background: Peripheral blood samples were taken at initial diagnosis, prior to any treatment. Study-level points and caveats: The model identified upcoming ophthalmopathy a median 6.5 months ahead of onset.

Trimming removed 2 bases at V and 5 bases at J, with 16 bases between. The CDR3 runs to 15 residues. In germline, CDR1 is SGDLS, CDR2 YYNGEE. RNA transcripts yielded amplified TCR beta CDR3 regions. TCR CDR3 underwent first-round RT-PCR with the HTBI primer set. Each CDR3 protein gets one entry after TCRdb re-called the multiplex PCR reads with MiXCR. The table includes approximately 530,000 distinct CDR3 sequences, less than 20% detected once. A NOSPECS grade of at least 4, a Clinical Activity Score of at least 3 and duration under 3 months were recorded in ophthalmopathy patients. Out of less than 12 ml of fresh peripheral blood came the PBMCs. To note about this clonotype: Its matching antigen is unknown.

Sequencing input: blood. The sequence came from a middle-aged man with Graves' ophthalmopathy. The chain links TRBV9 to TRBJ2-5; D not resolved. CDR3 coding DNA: TGTGCCAGCAGCGTTGGTGCGGCAGCGATGGAGACCCAGTACTTC. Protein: CASSVGAAAMETQYF.